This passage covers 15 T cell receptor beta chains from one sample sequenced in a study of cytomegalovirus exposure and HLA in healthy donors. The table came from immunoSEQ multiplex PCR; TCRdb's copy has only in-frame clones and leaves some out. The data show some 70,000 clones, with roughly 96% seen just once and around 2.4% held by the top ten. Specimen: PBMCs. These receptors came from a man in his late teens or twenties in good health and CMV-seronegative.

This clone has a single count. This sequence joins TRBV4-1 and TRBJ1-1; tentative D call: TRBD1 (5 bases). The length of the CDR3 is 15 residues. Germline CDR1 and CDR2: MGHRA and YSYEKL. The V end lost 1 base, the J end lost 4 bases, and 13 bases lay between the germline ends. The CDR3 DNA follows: TGCGCCAGCAGCCAAGTCTTGGTCAGGGTCACTGAAGCTTTCTTT. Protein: CASSQVLVRVTEAFF.

In DNA form, the CDR3 reads TGTGCCAGCAGCTTAGCAAGGACAGATTCCACTGAAGCTTTCTTT. Translating gives CASSLARTDSTEAFF. The V and J genes are TRBV11-2 and TRBJ1-1; D is perhaps TRBD1 (6 bases). The CDR3 consists of 15 residues. Germline CDR1 SGHAT, CDR2 FQNNGV. The V gene lost 1 base and the J gene lost 4 bases, with 13 bases spanning the gap.

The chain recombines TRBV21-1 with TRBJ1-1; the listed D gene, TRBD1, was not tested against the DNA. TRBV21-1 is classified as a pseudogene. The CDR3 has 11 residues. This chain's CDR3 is CASSGNTEAFF. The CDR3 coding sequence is TGTGCCAGCAGCGGCAACACTGAAGCTTTCTTT.

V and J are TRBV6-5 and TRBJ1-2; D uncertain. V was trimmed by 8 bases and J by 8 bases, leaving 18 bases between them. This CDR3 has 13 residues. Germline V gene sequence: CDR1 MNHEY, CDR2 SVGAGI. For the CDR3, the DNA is TGTGCCAGCGGCGGGCTGTTATTGGGAGGCTACACCTTC. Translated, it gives CASGGLLLGGYTF.

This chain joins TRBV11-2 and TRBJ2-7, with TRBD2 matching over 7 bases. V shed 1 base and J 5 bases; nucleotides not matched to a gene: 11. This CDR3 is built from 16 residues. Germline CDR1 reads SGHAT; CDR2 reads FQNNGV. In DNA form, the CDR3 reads TGTGCCAGCAGCTTAGTCGACGGCCGGGGGGAGGACGAGCAGTACTTC. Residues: CASSLVDGRGEDEQYF.

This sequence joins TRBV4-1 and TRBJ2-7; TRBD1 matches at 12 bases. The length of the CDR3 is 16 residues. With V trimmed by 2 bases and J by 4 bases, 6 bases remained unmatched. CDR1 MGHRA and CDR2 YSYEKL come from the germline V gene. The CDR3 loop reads CASSQPGTGGGYEQYF. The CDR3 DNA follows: TGCGCCAGCAGCCAACCCGGGACAGGGGGCGGATACGAGCAGTACTTC.

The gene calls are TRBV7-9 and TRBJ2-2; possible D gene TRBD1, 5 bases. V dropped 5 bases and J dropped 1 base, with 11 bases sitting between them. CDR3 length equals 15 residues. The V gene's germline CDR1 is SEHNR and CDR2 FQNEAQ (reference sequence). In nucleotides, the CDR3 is TGTGCCAGCAGCAACACAGGATTGAACACCGGGGAGCTGTTTTTT. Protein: CASSNTGLNTGELFF.

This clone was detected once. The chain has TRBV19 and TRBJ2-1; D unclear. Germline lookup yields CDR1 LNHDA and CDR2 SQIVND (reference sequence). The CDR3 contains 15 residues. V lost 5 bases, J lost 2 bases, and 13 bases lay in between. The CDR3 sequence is CASSSGSRAYNEQFF. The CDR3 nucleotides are TGTGCCAGTAGTTCCGGGTCCCGAGCCTACAATGAGCAGTTCTTC.

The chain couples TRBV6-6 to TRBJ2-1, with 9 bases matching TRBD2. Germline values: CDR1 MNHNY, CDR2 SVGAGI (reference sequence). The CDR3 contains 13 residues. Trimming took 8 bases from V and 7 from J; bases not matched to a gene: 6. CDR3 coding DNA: TGTGCCAGCGCGGGAGGGGATTGGAATGAGCAGTTCTTC. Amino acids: CASAGGDWNEQFF.

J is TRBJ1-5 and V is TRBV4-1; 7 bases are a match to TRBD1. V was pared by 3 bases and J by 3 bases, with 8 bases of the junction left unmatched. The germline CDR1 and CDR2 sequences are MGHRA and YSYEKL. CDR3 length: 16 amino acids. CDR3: CASSHRQGSDNQPQHF. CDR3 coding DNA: TGCGCCAGCAGCCACAGACAGGGCTCGGACAATCAGCCCCAGCATTTT.

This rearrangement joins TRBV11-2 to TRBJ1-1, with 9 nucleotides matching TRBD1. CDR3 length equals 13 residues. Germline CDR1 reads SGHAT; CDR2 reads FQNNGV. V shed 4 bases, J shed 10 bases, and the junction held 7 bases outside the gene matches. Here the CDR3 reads CASSSEPTGGAFF. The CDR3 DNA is TGTGCCAGCAGCTCCGAACCGACAGGGGGAGCTTTCTTT.

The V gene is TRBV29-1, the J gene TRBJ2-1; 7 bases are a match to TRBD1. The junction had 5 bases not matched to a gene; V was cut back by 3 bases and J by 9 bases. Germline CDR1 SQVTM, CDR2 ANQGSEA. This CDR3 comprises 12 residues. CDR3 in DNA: TGCAGCGTTGACGACAGGGTCGCTGAGCAGTTCTTC. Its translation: CSVDDRVAEQFF.

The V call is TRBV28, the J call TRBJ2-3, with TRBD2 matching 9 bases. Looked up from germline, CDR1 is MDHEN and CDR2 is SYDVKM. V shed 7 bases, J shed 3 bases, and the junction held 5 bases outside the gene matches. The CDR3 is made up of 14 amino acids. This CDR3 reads CASTIGLATDTQYF. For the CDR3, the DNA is TGTGCCAGCACCATCGGACTAGCGACAGATACGCAGTATTTT.

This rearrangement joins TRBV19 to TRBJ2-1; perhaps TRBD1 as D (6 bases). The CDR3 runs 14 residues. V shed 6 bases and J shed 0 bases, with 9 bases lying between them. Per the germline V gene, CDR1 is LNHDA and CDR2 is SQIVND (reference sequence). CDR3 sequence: CASSTGSSYNEQFF. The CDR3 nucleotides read TGTGCCAGTAGCACAGGGAGCTCCTACAATGAGCAGTTCTTC.

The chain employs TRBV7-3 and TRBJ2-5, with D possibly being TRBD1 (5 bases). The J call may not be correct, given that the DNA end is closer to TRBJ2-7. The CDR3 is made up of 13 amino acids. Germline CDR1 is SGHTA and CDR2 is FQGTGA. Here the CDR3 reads CASSLTGPYEQYF. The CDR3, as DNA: TGTGCCAGCAGCTTAACGGGGCCCTACGAGCAGTACTTC.